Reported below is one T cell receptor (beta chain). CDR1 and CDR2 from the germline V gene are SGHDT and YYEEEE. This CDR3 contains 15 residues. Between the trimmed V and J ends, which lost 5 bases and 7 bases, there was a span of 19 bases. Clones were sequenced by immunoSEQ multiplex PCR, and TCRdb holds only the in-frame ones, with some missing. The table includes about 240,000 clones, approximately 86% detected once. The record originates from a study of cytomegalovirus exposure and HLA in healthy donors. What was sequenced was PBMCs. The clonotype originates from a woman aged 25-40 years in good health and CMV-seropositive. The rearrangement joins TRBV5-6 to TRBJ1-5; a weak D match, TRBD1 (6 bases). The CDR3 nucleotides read TGTGCCAGCAGTAGTCGGGGGGCTTGGTACCAGCCCCAGCATTTT. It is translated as CASSSRGAWYQPQHF.